This T cell receptor beta chain was sequenced during a study of patients and donors after allogeneic stem cell transplantation. Using its own MiXCR run on the RT-PCR reads, TCRdb lists one record per CDR3 protein. The sample has approximately 430,000 distinct CDR3 sequences, 16% seen once. This clonotype was found a few times. The CDR3 spans 16 residues. The germline V gene has CDR1 ENHRY and CDR2 SYGVKD. Trimming shortened V by 4 bases and J by 1 base, and 16 bases separated the two germline ends. The TCR sequence derives from a human donor who was either an allogeneic HSCT recipient or a stem cell or donor lymphocyte infusion donor (not recorded which). It is not recorded whose cells these are; they may come from a transplant donor. The chain recombines TRBV10-3 with TRBJ1-1, with D perhaps matching TRBD1 (6 bases). The sample taken for sequencing was blood, either unsorted or a sorted T cell fraction (not recorded which). The DNA for the CDR3 is TGTGCCATCAGTGGTAGTACAGGGCGCGGGAACACTGAAGCTTTCTTT. This encodes CAISGSTGRGNTEAFF.